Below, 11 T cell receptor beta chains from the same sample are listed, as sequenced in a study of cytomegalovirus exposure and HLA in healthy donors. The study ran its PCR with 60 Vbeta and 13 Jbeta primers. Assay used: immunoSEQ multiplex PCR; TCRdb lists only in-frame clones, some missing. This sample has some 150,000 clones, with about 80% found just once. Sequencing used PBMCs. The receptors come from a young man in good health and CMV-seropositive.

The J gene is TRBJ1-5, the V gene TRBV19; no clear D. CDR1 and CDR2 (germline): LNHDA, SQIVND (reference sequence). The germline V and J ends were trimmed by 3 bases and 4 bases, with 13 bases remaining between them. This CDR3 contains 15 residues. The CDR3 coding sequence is TGTGCCAGTAGTATTTTCAGTGGCGGGAATCAGCCCCAGCATTTT. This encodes CASSIFSGGNQPQHF.

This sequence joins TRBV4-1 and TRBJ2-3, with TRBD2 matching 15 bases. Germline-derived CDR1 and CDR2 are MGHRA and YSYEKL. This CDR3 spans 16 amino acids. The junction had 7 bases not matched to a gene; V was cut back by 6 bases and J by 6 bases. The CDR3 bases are TGCGCCAGCAGTCGGACTAGCGGGGGGGCTTCGGATACGCAGTATTTT. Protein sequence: CASSRTSGGASDTQYF.

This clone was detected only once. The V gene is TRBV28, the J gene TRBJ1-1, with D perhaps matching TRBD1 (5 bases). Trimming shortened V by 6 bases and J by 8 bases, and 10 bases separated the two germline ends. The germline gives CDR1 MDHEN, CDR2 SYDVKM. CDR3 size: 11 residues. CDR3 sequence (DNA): TGTGCCAGCAGAAGCCGGGGGGAAGCTTTCTTT. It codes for CASRSRGEAFF.

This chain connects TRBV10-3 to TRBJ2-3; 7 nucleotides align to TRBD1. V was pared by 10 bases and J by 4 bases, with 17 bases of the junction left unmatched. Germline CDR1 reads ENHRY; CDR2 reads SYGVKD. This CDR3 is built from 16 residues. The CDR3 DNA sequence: TGTGCCACCGTCAGTCGCGAGGGGGCGATCTCAGATACGCAGTATTTT. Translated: CATVSREGAISDTQYF.

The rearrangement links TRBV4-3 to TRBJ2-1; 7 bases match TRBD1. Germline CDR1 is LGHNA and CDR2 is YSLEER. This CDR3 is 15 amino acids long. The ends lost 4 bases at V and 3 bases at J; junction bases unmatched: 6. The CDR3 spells CASSPDRTNYNEQFF. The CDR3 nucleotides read TGCGCCAGCAGCCCGGACAGGACAAACTACAATGAGCAGTTCTTC.

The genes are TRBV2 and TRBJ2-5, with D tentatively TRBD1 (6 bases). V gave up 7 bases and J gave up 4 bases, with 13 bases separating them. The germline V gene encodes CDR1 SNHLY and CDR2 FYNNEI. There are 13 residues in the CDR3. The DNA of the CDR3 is TGTGCCAGCAATGGGGGCCCCCCAGAGACCCAGTACTTC. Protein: CASNGGPPETQYF.

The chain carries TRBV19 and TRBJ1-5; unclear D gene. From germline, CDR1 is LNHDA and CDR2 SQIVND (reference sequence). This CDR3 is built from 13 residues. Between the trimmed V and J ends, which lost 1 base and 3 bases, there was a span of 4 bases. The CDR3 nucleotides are TGTGCCAGTAGTATAGCCGTCAATCAGCCCCAGCATTTT. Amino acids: CASSIAVNQPQHF.

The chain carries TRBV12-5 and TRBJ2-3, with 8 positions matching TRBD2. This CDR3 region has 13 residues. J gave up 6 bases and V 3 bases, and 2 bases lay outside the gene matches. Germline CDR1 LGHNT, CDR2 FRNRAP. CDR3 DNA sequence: TGTGCTAGTGGTTTTGCTAGCGGGGATACGCAGTATTTT. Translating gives CASGFASGDTQYF.

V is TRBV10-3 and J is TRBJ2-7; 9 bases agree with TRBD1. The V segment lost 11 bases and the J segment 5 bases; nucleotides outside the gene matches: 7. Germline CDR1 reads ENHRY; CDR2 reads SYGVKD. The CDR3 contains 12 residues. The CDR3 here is CAVGQGTHEQYF. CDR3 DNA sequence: TGTGCCGTCGGACAGGGGACCCACGAGCAGTACTTC.

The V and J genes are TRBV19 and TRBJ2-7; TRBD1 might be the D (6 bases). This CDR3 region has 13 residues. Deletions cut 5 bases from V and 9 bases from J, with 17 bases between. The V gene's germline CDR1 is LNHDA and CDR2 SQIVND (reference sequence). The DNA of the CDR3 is TGTGCCAGTAGTCCCGGGACAACTACGGCGCAGTACTTC. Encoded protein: CASSPGTTTAQYF.

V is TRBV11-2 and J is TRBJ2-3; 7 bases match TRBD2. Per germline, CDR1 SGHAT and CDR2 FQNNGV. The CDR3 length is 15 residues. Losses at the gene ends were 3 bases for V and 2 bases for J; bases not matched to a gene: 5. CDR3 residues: CASSFWRGSTDTQYF. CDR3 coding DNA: TGTGCCAGCAGCTTCTGGCGGGGGTCCACAGATACGCAGTATTTT.